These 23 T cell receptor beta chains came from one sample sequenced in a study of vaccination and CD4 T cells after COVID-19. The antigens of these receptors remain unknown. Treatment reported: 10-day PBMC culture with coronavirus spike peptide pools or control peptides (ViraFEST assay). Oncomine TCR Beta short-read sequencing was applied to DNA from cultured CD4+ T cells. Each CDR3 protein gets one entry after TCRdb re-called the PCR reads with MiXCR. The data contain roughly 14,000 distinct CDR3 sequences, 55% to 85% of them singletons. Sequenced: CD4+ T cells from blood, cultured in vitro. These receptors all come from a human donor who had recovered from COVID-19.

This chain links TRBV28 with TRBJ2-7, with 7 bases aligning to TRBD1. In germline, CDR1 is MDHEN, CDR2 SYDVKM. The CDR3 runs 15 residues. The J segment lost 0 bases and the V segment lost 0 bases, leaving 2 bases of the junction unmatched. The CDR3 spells CASSLWSGGSYEQYF. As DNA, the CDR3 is TGTGCCAGCAGTTTATGGTCAGGGGGCTCCTACGAGCAGTACTTC.

CDR3 in amino acids: CASSLFSQFDYEQYF. For the CDR3, the DNA is TGTGCCAGCAGCTTATTTAGCCAGTTCGATTACGAGCAGTACTTC. The genes are TRBV7-2 and TRBJ2-7; D is unresolved. The CDR3 runs to 15 residues. Germline values: CDR1 SGHTA, CDR2 FQGNSA. With 2 bases removed from V and 4 bases from J, the gap between germline ends came to 15 bases.

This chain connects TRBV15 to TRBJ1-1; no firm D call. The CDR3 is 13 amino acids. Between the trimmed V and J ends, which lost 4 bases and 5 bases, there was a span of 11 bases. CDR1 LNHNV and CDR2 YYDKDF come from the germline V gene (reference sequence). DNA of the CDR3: TGTGCCACCAGCACCGTCAGTAGGACTGAAGCTTTCTTT. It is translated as CATSTVSRTEAFF. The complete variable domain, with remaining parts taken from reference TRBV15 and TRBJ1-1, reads DAMVIQNPRYQVTQFGKPVTLSCSQTLNHNVMYWYQQKSSQAPKLLFHYYDKDFNNEADTPDNFQSRRPNTSFCFLDIRSPGLGDTAMYLCATSTVSRTEAFFGQGTRLTVV.

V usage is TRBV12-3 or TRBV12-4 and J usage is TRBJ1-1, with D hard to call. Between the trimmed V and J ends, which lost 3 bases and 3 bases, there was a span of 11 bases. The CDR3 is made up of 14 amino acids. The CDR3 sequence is CASSFGSRDTEAFF. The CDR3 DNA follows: TGTGCCAGCAGTTTCGGGAGCCGGGACACTGAAGCTTTCTTT.

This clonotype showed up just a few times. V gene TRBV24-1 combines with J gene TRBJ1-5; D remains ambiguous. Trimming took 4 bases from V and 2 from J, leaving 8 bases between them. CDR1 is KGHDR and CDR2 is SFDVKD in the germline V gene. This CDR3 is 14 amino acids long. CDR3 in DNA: TGTGCCACCAGTGACCGGTTGGGCAATCAGCCCCAGCATTTT. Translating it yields CATSDRLGNQPQHF.

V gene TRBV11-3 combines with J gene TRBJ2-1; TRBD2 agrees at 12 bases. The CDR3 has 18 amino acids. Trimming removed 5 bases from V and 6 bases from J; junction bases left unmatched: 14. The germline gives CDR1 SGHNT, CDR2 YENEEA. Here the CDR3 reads CASSPGTSGFSKGNEQFF. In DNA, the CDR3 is TGTGCCAGCAGCCCAGGGACTAGCGGGTTTTCCAAAGGCAATGAGCAGTTCTTC.

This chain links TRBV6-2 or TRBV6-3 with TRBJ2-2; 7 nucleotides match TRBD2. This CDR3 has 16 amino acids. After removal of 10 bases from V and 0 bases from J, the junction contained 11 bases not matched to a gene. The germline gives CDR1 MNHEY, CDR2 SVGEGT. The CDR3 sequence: CAMGKTGTTNTGELFF. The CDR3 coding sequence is TGTGCCATGGGAAAAACCGGGACTACGAACACCGGGGAGCTGTTTTTT.

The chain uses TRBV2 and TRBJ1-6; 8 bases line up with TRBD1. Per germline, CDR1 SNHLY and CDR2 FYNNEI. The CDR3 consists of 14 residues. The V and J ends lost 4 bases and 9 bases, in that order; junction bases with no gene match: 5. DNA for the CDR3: TGTGCCAGCAGTGGGGACAGGACGGTTTCACCCCTCCACTTT. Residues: CASSGDRTVSPLHF.

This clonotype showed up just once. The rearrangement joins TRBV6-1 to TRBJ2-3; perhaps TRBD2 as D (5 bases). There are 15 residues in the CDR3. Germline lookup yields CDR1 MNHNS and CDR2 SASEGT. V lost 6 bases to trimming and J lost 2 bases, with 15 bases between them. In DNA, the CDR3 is TGTGCCAGCAGCCTTATAGGAGGTTCCACAGATACGCAGTATTTT. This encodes CASSLIGGSTDTQYF.

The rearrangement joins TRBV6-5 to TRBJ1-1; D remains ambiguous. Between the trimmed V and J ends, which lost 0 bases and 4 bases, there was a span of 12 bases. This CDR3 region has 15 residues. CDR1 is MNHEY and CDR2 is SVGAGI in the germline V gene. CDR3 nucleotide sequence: TGTGCCAGCAGTTACTCTGGGAGGGAGGGCACTGAAGCTTTCTTT. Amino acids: CASSYSGREGTEAFF.

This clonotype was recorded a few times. DNA of the CDR3: TGTGCCAGCAGCTTCATTGGACTAGCGGTTTACGAGCAGTACTTC. It is translated as CASSFIGLAVYEQYF. This chain joins TRBV7-2 and TRBJ2-7; 10 bases agree with TRBD2. The CDR3 runs to 15 residues. Germline CDR1 is SGHTA and CDR2 is FQGNSA. V gave up 3 bases and J gave up 4 bases; unmatched junction bases: 6.

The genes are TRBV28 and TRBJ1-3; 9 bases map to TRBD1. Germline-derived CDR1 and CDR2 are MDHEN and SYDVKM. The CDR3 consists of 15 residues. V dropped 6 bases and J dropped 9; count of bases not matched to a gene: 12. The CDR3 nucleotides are TGTGCCAGCAGAATTGGGACAGGGAGGCTTGGCACCATATATTTT. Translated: CASRIGTGRLGTIYF.

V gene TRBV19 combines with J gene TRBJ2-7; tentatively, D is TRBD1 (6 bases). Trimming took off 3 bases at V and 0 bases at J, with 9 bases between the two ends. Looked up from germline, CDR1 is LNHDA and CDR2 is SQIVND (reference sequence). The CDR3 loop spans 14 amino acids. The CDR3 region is CASSIQGYSYEQYF. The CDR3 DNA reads TGTGCCAGTAGTATTCAGGGGTACTCCTACGAGCAGTACTTC.

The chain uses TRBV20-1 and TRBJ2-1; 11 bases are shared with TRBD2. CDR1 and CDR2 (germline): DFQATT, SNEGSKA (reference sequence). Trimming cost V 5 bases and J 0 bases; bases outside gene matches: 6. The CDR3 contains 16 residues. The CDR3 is CSAGASGGSSYNEQFF. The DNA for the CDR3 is TGCAGTGCTGGGGCTAGCGGGGGGAGCTCCTACAATGAGCAGTTCTTC.

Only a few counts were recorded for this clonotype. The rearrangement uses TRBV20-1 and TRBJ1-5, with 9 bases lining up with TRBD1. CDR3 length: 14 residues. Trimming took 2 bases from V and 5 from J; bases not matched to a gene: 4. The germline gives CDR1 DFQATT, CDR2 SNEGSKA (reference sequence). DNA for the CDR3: TGCAGTGCTAGATACCGGACAGGGGATCAGCCCCAGCATTTT. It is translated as CSARYRTGDQPQHF.

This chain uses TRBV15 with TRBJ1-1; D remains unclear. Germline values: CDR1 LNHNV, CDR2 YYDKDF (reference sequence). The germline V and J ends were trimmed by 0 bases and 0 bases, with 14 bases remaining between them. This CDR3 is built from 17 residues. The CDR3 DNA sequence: TGTGCCACCAGCAGAGATAGCCACGGCCGAATGAACACTGAAGCTTTCTTT. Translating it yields CATSRDSHGRMNTEAFF.

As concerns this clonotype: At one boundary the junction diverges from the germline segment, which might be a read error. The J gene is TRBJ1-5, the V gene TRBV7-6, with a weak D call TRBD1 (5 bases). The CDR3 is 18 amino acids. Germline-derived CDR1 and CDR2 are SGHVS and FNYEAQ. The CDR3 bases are TGTGCTAGCAGCCCAAGCGGTAGGGGAAGACCTTACAATCAGCCCCAGCATTTT. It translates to CASSPSGRGRPYNQPQHF.

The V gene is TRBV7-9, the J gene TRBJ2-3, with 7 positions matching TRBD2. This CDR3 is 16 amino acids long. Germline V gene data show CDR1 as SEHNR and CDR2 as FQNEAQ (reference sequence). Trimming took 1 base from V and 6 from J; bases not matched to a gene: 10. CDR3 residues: CASSLVQRGSKDTQYF. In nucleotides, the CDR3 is TGTGCCAGCAGCTTAGTCCAGCGGGGAAGTAAGGATACGCAGTATTTT.

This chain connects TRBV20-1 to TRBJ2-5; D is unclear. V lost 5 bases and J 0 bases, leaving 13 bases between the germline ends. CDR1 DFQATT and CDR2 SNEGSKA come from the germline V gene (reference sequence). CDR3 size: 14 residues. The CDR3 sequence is CSAPGSLYQETQYF. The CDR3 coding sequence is TGCAGTGCTCCCGGAAGCCTTTACCAAGAGACCCAGTACTTC.

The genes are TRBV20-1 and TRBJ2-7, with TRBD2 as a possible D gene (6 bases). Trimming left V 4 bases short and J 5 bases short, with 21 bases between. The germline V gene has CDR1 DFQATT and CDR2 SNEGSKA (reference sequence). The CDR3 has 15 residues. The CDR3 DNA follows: TGCAGTGCTACCAGGGACGGGAGAGGTGATGACGAGCAGTACTTC. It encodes CSATRDGRGDDEQYF.

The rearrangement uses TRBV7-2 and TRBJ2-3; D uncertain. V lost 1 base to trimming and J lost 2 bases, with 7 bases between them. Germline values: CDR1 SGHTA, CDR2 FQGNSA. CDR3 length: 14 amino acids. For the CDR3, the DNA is TGTGCCAGCAGCTTAGATTTCTACACAGATACGCAGTATTTT. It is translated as CASSLDFYTDTQYF.

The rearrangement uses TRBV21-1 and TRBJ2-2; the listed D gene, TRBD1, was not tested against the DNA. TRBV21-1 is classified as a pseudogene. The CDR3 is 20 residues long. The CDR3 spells CASSKRVQVGGRIFTGELFF. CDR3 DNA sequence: TGTGCCAGCAGCAAACGGGTGCAGGTTGGGGGTCGCATTTTCACCGGGGAGCTGTTTTTT.

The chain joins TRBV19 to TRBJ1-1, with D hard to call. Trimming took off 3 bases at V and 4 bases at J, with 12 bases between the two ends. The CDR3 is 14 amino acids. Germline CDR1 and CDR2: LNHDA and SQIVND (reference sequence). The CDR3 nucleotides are TGTGCCAGTAGTATCCCCGCGGAAGTCACTGAAGCTTTCTTT. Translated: CASSIPAEVTEAFF.